Detailed here is one T cell receptor (beta chain). No cognate antigen has been identified for it. Base quality data are lacking; no much larger clone is found one base away. This sample is part of a study of response to subunit inactivated influenza vaccine (dated by TCRdb to 2016 to 2019). About the study as a whole: To follow how T cells responded to a trivalent subunit inactivated influenza vaccine, the researchers relied on deep quantitative profiling of the T cell receptor repertoire.

Broad study findings and their caveats: According to the authors, only a limited number of new T cells may be recruited by each seasonal influenza vaccination.

The library was made by RT-PCR. The sequencing machine was an Illumina HiSeq 2500. The public reads were reprocessed in TCRdb via fastp at Q25 and MiXCR, keeping in-frame beta chains. Under each unique CDR3 protein, matching rows form one entry showing the most common genes and DNA. This sample gives hundreds of thousands of distinct CDR3 sequences in total; about 10% of them show up just once. Together, the top ten hold approximately 9.9% of the sample. Via the germline V gene, CDR1 is SGHRS and CDR2 YFSETQ. From cysteine to phenylalanine, the CDR3 is 14 amino acids long. The sequence is cut down to CDR3 DNA, 42 bases in frame from base 1. A distance of 7 bases separates the germline ends of V and J, which lose 6 bases and 0 bases respectively. The same sample was also used in a study of T cells expressing NK-cell markers. The second source states: The TCR beta cDNA libraries were made using 5'RACE template switching, a step that added both a universal primer site and unique molecular identifiers. In sorted CD3+CD56+NKG2C+, CD3+CD56+NKG2C- and CD3+CD56-NKG2C+ T-cell subsets from eight donors, TCR beta-chain repertoires were profiled. Of the eight sequenced donors, seven were found to be HCMV-seropositive and one was found to be HCMV-seronegative. To restrict sorting to alphabetaTCR-expressing T cells, an anti-gammadeltaTCR antibody was added in several experiments. For six donors, the dominant CD3+CD56+NKG2C+ clonotypes were among the top 10 CD8+ clonotypes and accounted for about 1.0-8% of CD8+ T cells. Those dominant clonotypes were again the most abundant among CD3+CD56-NKG2C+ cells in a few donors, at about 25-60.1%. Whether the expanded NKG2C-expressing T cell clones were specific for HCMV antigens was left unclear. The eight sequenced donors were randomly selected healthy volunteers, three men and five women. To determine HCMV serostatus, a commercial ELISA kit was used to detect HCMV-specific IgG in serum. Ficoll density gradient centrifugation was used to isolate peripheral blood mononuclear cells from blood. Bulk peripheral blood T-cell repertoires were additionally sequenced from unsorted PBMC for 5 or 6 donors. Priming for cDNA synthesis came from the TCR beta constant segment, and two successive PCR amplification steps followed. Sequencing of the libraries produced 2 x 150 bp reads on Illumina HiSeq 2000/2500, MiSeq or NextSeq. MIGEC was used to demultiplex reads and group the reads by UMI, and MiTCR was used to assemble and quantify clonotypes. Only TCR cDNA sequences supported by at least two reads were kept to exclude erroneous sequences. The tcR package was used for downstream repertoire analysis, and clonotypes were matched between fractions using CDR3 nucleotide sequence together with V segment. Antigen specificity was annotated against VDJdb with VDJmatch, allowing one amino acid substitution in CDR3.

The sequences come from PBMCs from blood, collected on the day of vaccination. The clonotype originates from a man aged 45-65 years who received an inactivated influenza vaccine. Donor details come from another sample of the same person, matched by shared clones. The receptor chain draws on TRBV5-1 and TRBJ2-6; confidence is insufficient to name the D gene. Here the CDR3 is given as CASKGPSGANVLTF. In nucleotide form, the sequence is TGCGCCAGCAAGGGTCCCTCTGGGGCCAACGTCCTGACTTTC.